This T cell receptor (beta chain) was sequenced during a study of blood T cells in healthy people across ages. The authors extracted at least 5.5 micrograms of total RNA per sample. This clonotype was seen a few times. The CDR3 length is 15 residues. Germline V gene data show CDR1 as LGHNT and CDR2 as FRNRAP. Trimming at V came to 4 bases and at J to 4 bases, leaving 10 bases not matched to a gene. Alongside a J-beta primer mix, a sample-barcoded 5' primer served in a second PCR lasting about 7 to 12 cycles. Using its own MiXCR run on the 5' RACE reads, TCRdb lists one record per CDR3 protein. The table includes around 1,700,000 distinct CDR3 sequences, 28% detected once.

This sequence joins TRBV12-5 and TRBJ2-7; 7 bases line up with TRBD2. This receptor was identified in a woman in her thirties in good health. Sequencing was carried out using blood. The CDR3: CASGSEAGASYEQYF. CDR3 nucleotide sequence: TGTGCTAGTGGTTCGGAGGCGGGAGCGAGTTACGAGCAGTACTTC.